The 9 T cell receptor beta chains below all came from one sample that was sequenced in a study of blood T cells in healthy people across ages. Sample-barcoded 5' priming and a J-beta primer mix drove a second PCR of roughly 7 to 11 cycles. In TCRdb, the 5' RACE reads were re-called with MiXCR into one record per CDR3 protein. The sample carries 600,000 to 1,000,000 distinct CDR3 sequences, roughly 50% recorded once. Material for sequencing was blood. The receptors come from a man in his thirties or forties in good health.

This clonotype came up once. The V and J genes are TRBV28 and TRBJ2-1; either TRBD1 or TRBD2 may supply D (5 bases each). Trimming stripped 4 bases from V and 8 bases from J, with 18 bases between. The CDR3 runs 15 residues. Germline V gene lookup returns CDR1 MDHEN and CDR2 SYDVKM. CDR3 loop: CASSSPGPQGHEQFF. The CDR3, as DNA: TGTGCCAGCAGTTCCCCCGGACCCCAGGGACATGAGCAGTTCTTC.

This clonotype appeared many times. The J gene is TRBJ2-3, the V gene TRBV6-5; D remains ambiguous. This CDR3 contains 14 residues. The V and J ends lost 2 bases and 4 bases respectively, with 10 bases between them. Germline V gene sequence: CDR1 MNHEY, CDR2 SVGAGI. The CDR3 nucleotides are TGTGCCAGCAGTTACGGTCCGAATGCAGATACGCAGTATTTT. This sequence encodes CASSYGPNADTQYF.

This chain links TRBV4-3 with TRBJ2-1, with 7 bases matching TRBD2. V gave up 1 base and J gave up 6 bases; unmatched junction bases: 9. The CDR3 sequence is 16 residues long. The germline CDR1 and CDR2 sequences are LGHNA and YSLEER. CDR3 in DNA: TGCGCCAGCAGCCAAGTGGGAGGGACCGGAGGCAATGAGCAGTTCTTC. This encodes CASSQVGGTGGNEQFF.

This clonotype was counted a few times. J is TRBJ2-1 and V is TRBV11-2; 12 nucleotides agree with TRBD2. The CDR3 contains 14 residues. Germline V gives CDR1 SGHAT, CDR2 FQNNGV. V shed 7 bases, J shed 8 bases, and the junction held 6 bases outside the gene matches. This chain's CDR3 is CASTGTSGLYEQFF. The CDR3 bases are TGTGCCAGCACCGGGACTAGCGGGTTATATGAGCAGTTCTTC.

V gene TRBV25-1 combines with J gene TRBJ1-2; D is possibly TRBD1 (5 bases). CDR1 is MGHDK, CDR2 SYGVNS, per germline. The CDR3 spans 14 residues. The germline V and J ends were trimmed by 6 bases and 3 bases, with 14 bases remaining between them. The CDR3 here is CASRRDVGDYGYTF. The CDR3 bases are TGTGCCAGCAGAAGGGACGTAGGAGACTATGGCTACACCTTC.

This clonotype was seen a single time. Here the CDR3 DNA reads TGTGCCAGCAGTCAGTCAGGGGGCGGCCGAAGGACCAATGAGCAGTTCTTC. It specifies CASSQSGGGRRTNEQFF. The gene calls are TRBV6-1 and TRBJ2-1; 8 bases map to TRBD1. Germline CDR1 MNHNS, CDR2 SASEGT. This CDR3 comprises 17 residues. The V and J ends lost 5 bases and 6 bases, in that order; junction bases with no gene match: 15.

This clonotype was found a few times. V and J are TRBV7-2 and TRBJ2-7; D may match TRBD1 or TRBD2 (5 bases each). Trimming removed 2 bases at V and 4 bases at J, with 24 bases between. Germline lookup yields CDR1 SGHTA and CDR2 FQGNSA. The CDR3 is 18 residues long. Written as DNA, the CDR3 is TGTGCCAGCAGCTTATGGGGCCTGGCGGCATCCAGGACTTACGAGCAGTACTTC. Translating it yields CASSLWGLAASRTYEQYF.

This rearrangement joins TRBV29-1 to TRBJ2-5; D might be TRBD2 (5 bases). The CDR3 extends over 12 amino acids. Germline lookup yields CDR1 SQVTM and CDR2 ANQGSEA. V shed 6 bases and J shed 5 bases, with 13 bases lying between them. CDR3 sequence: CSVDFPGETQYF. CDR3 DNA: TGCAGCGTGGACTTCCCGGGGGAGACCCAGTACTTC.

The genes are TRBV29-1 and TRBJ1-2, with D unresolved. Germline-derived CDR1 and CDR2 are SQVTM and ANQGSEA. V lost 4 bases and J 8 bases, leaving 14 bases between the germline ends. The CDR3 is 12 residues long. This CDR3 is CSVAPTPGGYTF. Here the CDR3 DNA reads TGCAGCGTTGCCCCCACACCTGGGGGCTACACCTTC. The full variable domain, in which reference TRBV29-1 and TRBJ1-2 provide the parts outside the CDR3, is SAVISQKPSRDICQRGTSLTIQCQVDSQVTMMFWYRQQPGQSLTLIATANQGSEATYESGFVIDKFPISRPNLTFSTLTVSNMSPEDSSIYLCSVAPTPGGYTFGSGTRLTVV.